These 22 T cell receptor beta chains share one sample of origin, sequenced in a study of blood T cell repertoires in COVID-19 (dated by TCRdb to about 2020). Library preparation used the immunoSEQ multiplex PCR assay. As stored in TCRdb, this immuneACCESS dataset retains in-frame rearrangements with V and J assigned. A fraction of the clones does not appear; measured against another copy, unresolved V genes explain less than half of the discrepancy, and the remainder lacks a known reason. This sample has more than 65,000 clones in its table, and 65% to 85% of those were observed once. The top ten hold about 10% of the sample. The specimen sequenced was peripheral blood. These receptor sequences come from a woman aged 45 to 65 with acute or convalescent COVID-19.

The chain joins TRBV7-2 to TRBJ1-1; possibly TRBD1 for D (5 bases). The CDR3 contains 13 residues. The germline V and J ends were trimmed by 5 bases and 4 bases, with 11 bases remaining between them. The V gene's germline CDR1 is SGHTA and CDR2 FQGNSA. This CDR3 is CASSDRGGTEAFF. The CDR3 DNA follows: TGTGCCAGCAGCGACCGGGGGGGCACTGAAGCTTTCTTT.

The chain couples TRBV6-5 to TRBJ1-4, with D perhaps TRBD1 (6 bases). Deletions cut 7 bases from V and 10 bases from J, with 16 bases between. Germline assignment: CDR1 MNHEY and CDR2 SVGAGI. The CDR3 length is 13 residues. The CDR3 DNA reads TGTGCCAGCACCAAAACGACAGGCGGAAAACTGTTTTTT. Protein sequence: CASTKTTGGKLFF.

This clone was counted only a few times. This CDR3 reads CASNGGGAETQYF. CDR3 DNA: TGTGCCAGCAACGGAGGGGGGGCCGAGACCCAGTACTTC. The chain has TRBV28 and TRBJ2-5; possible D gene TRBD2, 7 bases. This CDR3 region has 13 residues. The V gene lost 7 bases and the J gene lost 5 bases, with 14 bases spanning the gap. The germline gives CDR1 MDHEN, CDR2 SYDVKM. Using reference TRBV28 and TRBJ2-5 for the parts outside the CDR3, the full variable domain is DVKVTQSSRYLVKRTGEKVFLECVQDMDHENMFWYRQDPGLGLRLIYFSYDVKMKEKGDIPEGYSVSREKKERFSLILESASTNQTSMYLCASNGGGAETQYFGPGTRLLVL.

The chain carries TRBV10-3 and TRBJ2-3; 12 nucleotides align to TRBD2. The CDR3 loop spans 13 amino acids. Germline V gene sequence: CDR1 ENHRY, CDR2 SYGVKD. V lost 11 bases and J lost 6; bases outside the gene matches: 6. CDR3 in amino acids: CAARTSGVDTQYF. The CDR3 region has the DNA TGTGCCGCCAGGACTAGCGGGGTTGATACGCAGTATTTT.

The genes are TRBV6-5 and TRBJ1-1; weak D call: TRBD1 (5 bases). Germline CDR1 and CDR2: MNHEY and SVGAGI. The length of the CDR3 is 13 residues. The V end lost 10 bases, the J end lost 5 bases, and 17 bases lay between the germline ends. The CDR3 loop reads CATKTPRGTEAFF. In DNA, the CDR3 is TGTGCCACTAAGACTCCACGGGGGACTGAAGCTTTCTTT.

This chain connects TRBV19 to TRBJ2-5; D might be TRBD2 (6 bases). Germline-derived CDR1 and CDR2 are LNHDA and SQIVND (reference sequence). The CDR3 length is 14 residues. The V end lost 3 bases, the J end lost 5 bases, and 13 bases lay between the germline ends. The CDR3 reads CASSISTGVETQYF. CDR3 sequence (DNA): TGTGCCAGTAGTATCTCGACGGGAGTGGAGACCCAGTACTTC.

The genes are TRBV7-8 and TRBJ1-1; D is perhaps TRBD1 (6 bases). Trimming took off 2 bases at V and 2 bases at J, with 12 bases between the two ends. CDR1 SGHVS and CDR2 FQNEAQ come from the germline V gene. The CDR3 extends over 15 amino acids. This CDR3 is CASSLSRGGNTEAFF. Here the CDR3 DNA reads TGTGCCAGCAGCTTATCGAGGGGGGGTAACACTGAAGCTTTCTTT.

This clone was recorded a few times. V is TRBV19 and J is TRBJ1-2, with a possible D match to TRBD1 (5 bases). V was cut by 1 base and J by 4 bases, with 10 bases left in between. Germline V gene lookup returns CDR1 LNHDA and CDR2 SQIVND (reference sequence). The CDR3 contains 14 residues. The CDR3: CASSIVGLAYGYTF. DNA for the CDR3: TGTGCCAGTAGTATAGTGGGACTCGCCTATGGCTACACCTTC.

The chain links TRBV27 to TRBJ2-7, with 9 bases matching TRBD1. Per the germline V gene, CDR1 is MNHEY and CDR2 is SMNVEV (reference sequence). This CDR3 has 14 residues. Trimming removed 7 bases from V and 3 bases from J; junction bases left unmatched: 7. For the CDR3, the DNA is TGTGCCAGCAATCCGGGACAGGGTTTCTACGAGCAGTACTTC. Translation gives CASNPGQGFYEQYF.

The chain couples TRBV6-1 to TRBJ2-2; 7 bases align to TRBD1. This CDR3 is built from 16 residues. Losses at the gene ends were 4 bases for V and 6 bases for J; bases not matched to a gene: 11. Germline CDR1 and CDR2: MNHNS and SASEGT. The CDR3 reads CASSVLQGIGAGELFF. CDR3 bases: TGTGCCAGCAGTGTGCTACAGGGGATAGGTGCCGGGGAGCTGTTTTTT.

The sample holds one count of this clone. The chain recombines TRBV5-1 with TRBJ2-1; 7 nucleotides align to TRBD2. The V and J ends lost 0 bases and 9 bases, in that order; junction bases with no gene match: 9. This CDR3 has 15 amino acids. The germline V gene encodes CDR1 SGHRS and CDR2 YFSETQ. The CDR3 here is CASSLGQGGFGEQFF. In nucleotides, the CDR3 is TGCGCCAGCAGCTTGGGGCAGGGAGGGTTTGGTGAGCAGTTCTTC.

The rearrangement uses TRBV9 and TRBJ1-1, with 7 bases matching TRBD1. The CDR3 loop spans 16 amino acids. Germline trimming cut 1 base from V and 0 bases from J; bases unmatched to any gene: 6. CDR1 is SGDLS and CDR2 is YYNGEE in the germline V gene. The CDR3: CASSVSDRRMNTEAFF. The CDR3 DNA reads as TGTGCCAGCAGCGTATCGGACAGGAGGATGAACACTGAAGCTTTCTTT.

The V gene is TRBV28, the J gene TRBJ2-3, with D possibly matching TRBD1 (6 bases). The germline CDR1 and CDR2 sequences are MDHEN and SYDVKM. With 3 bases removed from V and 6 bases from J, the gap between germline ends came to 13 bases. This CDR3 has 14 residues. The CDR3 loop reads CASSLTGLTDTQYF. The CDR3 bases are TGTGCCAGCAGTTTGACAGGCCTGACTGATACGCAGTATTTT.

The V gene is TRBV2, the J gene TRBJ1-1; 7 positions match TRBD1. The CDR3 totals 14 residues. Trimming took 7 bases from V and 2 from J; bases not matched to a gene: 7. CDR1 is SNHLY, CDR2 FYNNEI, per germline. The DNA of the CDR3 is TGTGCCAGCACTTCCGGGACAGAAAACACTGAAGCTTTCTTT. It codes for CASTSGTENTEAFF.

The rearrangement links TRBV7-2 to TRBJ2-7; the match to TRBD2 covers 9 bases. Germline values: CDR1 SGHTA, CDR2 FQGNSA. Unmatched junction bases numbered 12, after V lost 5 bases and J lost 4 bases. The CDR3 loop spans 16 amino acids. In nucleotides, the CDR3 is TGTGCCAGCAGCCTCTGGGGCGGGGGGGCCCAGTACGAGCAGTACTTC. Protein sequence: CASSLWGGGAQYEQYF.

The chain is built from TRBV27 and TRBJ2-2, with TRBD2 matching over 9 bases. This CDR3 contains 17 residues. With 2 bases clipped from V and 5 bases from J, the junction kept 9 bases outside the gene matches. Germline V gene lookup returns CDR1 MNHEY and CDR2 SMNVEV (reference sequence). CDR3 bases: TGTGCCAGCAGTTTACTGGGTAGCGGGAGTAGGACCGGGGAGCTGTTTTTT. Protein: CASSLLGSGSRTGELFF.

This clone was counted a single time. The rearrangement joins TRBV27 to TRBJ2-2; D may be TRBD2 (6 bases). V gave up 5 bases and J gave up 4 bases, with 14 bases separating them. Germline assignment: CDR1 MNHEY and CDR2 SMNVEV (reference sequence). The CDR3 has 15 amino acids. CDR3 bases: TGTGCCAGCAGTAGGCAGACTAGTGGCACCGGGGAGCTGTTTTTT. Protein product: CASSRQTSGTGELFF.

The chain recombines TRBV7-2 with TRBJ1-4; the match to TRBD1 covers 8 bases. The trim removed 4 bases at V and 7 bases at J, leaving 5 bases unmatched. The germline gives CDR1 SGHTA, CDR2 FQGNSA. The CDR3 sequence is 14 residues long. CDR3 sequence reads: CASSSQGGGEKLFF. The CDR3 coding sequence is TGTGCCAGCAGCTCACAGGGGGGGGGTGAAAAACTGTTTTTT.

The V call is TRBV6-5, the J call TRBJ2-3, with 11 bases aligning to TRBD1. CDR1 is MNHEY, CDR2 SVGAGI, per germline. This CDR3 has 13 residues. V shed 10 bases, J shed 3 bases, and the junction held 3 bases outside the gene matches. Here the CDR3 DNA reads TGTGCCACCGGGACAGGGGGAACAGATACGCAGTATTTT. Protein product: CATGTGGTDTQYF.

This clone was recorded only once. This chain joins TRBV2 and TRBJ1-3, with D perhaps matching TRBD1 (5 bases). The CDR3 runs to 12 residues. The germline V gene has CDR1 SNHLY and CDR2 FYNNEI. V shed 6 bases and J shed 7 bases, with 10 bases lying between them. The CDR3 nucleotides read TGTGCCAGCAGCCGGGAGGGGAACACCATATATTTT. It translates to CASSREGNTIYF.

The rearrangement joins TRBV29-1 to TRBJ1-2; D possibly corresponds to TRBD1 (6 bases). The V gene lost 6 bases and the J gene lost 3 bases, with 14 bases spanning the gap. This CDR3 contains 13 residues. Germline values: CDR1 SQVTM, CDR2 ANQGSEA. The CDR3 spells CSVKTGIDYGYTF. The CDR3 DNA follows: TGCAGCGTAAAAACAGGGATCGACTATGGCTACACCTTC.

In DNA form, the CDR3 reads TGCGCCAGCAGCTTGATTGAGGGTACCCGAGATACGCAGTATTTT. Protein sequence: CASSLIEGTRDTQYF. The V gene is TRBV5-1, the J gene TRBJ2-3; TRBD2 is a possible D gene (5 bases). Germline V gives CDR1 SGHRS, CDR2 YFSETQ. The CDR3 is 15 amino acids. With 1 base removed from V and 5 bases from J, the gap between germline ends came to 14 bases. The full variable domain, rest sourced from reference TRBV5-1 and TRBJ2-3, is KAGVTQTPRYLIKTRGQQVTLSCSPISGHRSVSWYQQTPGQGLQFLFEYFSETQRNKGNFPGRFSGRQFSNSRSEMNVSTLELGDSALYLCASSLIEGTRDTQYFGPGTRLTVL.